These 8 T cell receptor beta chains came from one sample sequenced in a study of T cell responses to AZD1222 COVID-19 vaccine. Measured with immunoSEQ multiplex PCR; TCRdb has only the in-frame clones, and not every one. The table shows about 100,000 clones, with about 87% occurring only once. This material consisted of peripheral blood, taken on day 0 of AZD1222 vaccination. Receptor source: an adult in good health.

The rearrangement joins TRBV7-2 to TRBJ1-6, with TRBD1 matching over 7 bases. Germline V gives CDR1 SGHTA, CDR2 FQGNSA. V dropped 1 base and J dropped 6; count of bases not matched to a gene: 3. The CDR3 length is 15 residues. CDR3 residues: CASSLGTGVNSPLHF. The CDR3 region has the DNA TGTGCCAGCAGCTTAGGGACAGGAGTTAATTCACCCCTCCACTTT.

DNA for the CDR3: TGTGCCAGCAGCTTAGCTGGCAGGGGGTACCAAGAGACCCAGTACTTC. Translating gives CASSLAGRGYQETQYF. The chain couples TRBV7-8 to TRBJ2-5; 7 bases agree with TRBD1. This CDR3 comprises 16 residues. Trimming at V came to 0 bases and at J to 0 bases, leaving 4 bases not matched to a gene. Germline V gene lookup returns CDR1 SGHVS and CDR2 FQNEAQ.

The chain uses TRBV19 and TRBJ2-3; TRBD2 matches at 7 bases. Trimming at V came to 5 bases and at J to 1 base, leaving 12 bases not matched to a gene. Germline CDR1 and CDR2: LNHDA and SQIVND (reference sequence). The CDR3 is made up of 17 amino acids. CDR3 nucleotides: TGTGCCAGTAGTCCCAACCCCGGGGGGAGGCGCACAGATACGCAGTATTTT. It is translated as CASSPNPGGRRTDTQYF.

The chain uses TRBV4-2 and TRBJ2-3; the D call may be TRBD1 or TRBD2 (5 bases each). Germline V lookup: CDR1 LGHNA, CDR2 YNFKEQ. The CDR3 length is 17 residues. Trimming took off 1 base at V and 1 base at J, with 15 bases between the two ends. The CDR3 region is CASSQVGARGGTDTQYF. For the CDR3, the DNA is TGTGCCAGCAGCCAAGTTGGAGCCCGAGGGGGCACAGATACGCAGTATTTT.

This clone has a handful of counts. The chain's CDR3 is CASSHWGAAYEQYF. CDR3 bases: TGCGCCAGCAGTCATTGGGGGGCGGCCTACGAGCAGTACTTC. This sequence joins TRBV23-1 and TRBJ2-7; D could derive from TRBD1 or TRBD2 (6 bases each). TRBV23-1 is reported as an ORF; its role is uncertain. The length of the CDR3 is 14 residues. V lost 3 bases, J lost 2 bases, and 11 bases lay in between.

The genes are TRBV27 and TRBJ1-6; possibly TRBD1 for D (6 bases). The germline V gene encodes CDR1 MNHEY and CDR2 SMNVEV (reference sequence). The CDR3 length is 14 residues. Trimming removed 5 bases from V and 10 bases from J, with 15 bases in between. Here the CDR3 DNA reads TGTGCCAGCAGTCCCGGGACACATTTCTCACCCCTCCACTTT. This encodes CASSPGTHFSPLHF.

The chain couples TRBV6-5 to TRBJ1-5, with D perhaps TRBD1 (5 bases). Germline values: CDR1 MNHEY, CDR2 SVGAGI. Trimming shortened V by 8 bases and J by 7 bases, and 12 bases separated the two germline ends. CDR3 length: 12 amino acids. The DNA for the CDR3 is TGTGCCAGCGGGACCCGGGGGCAGCCCCAGCATTTT. Amino acids: CASGTRGQPQHF.

This rearrangement joins TRBV18 to TRBJ2-7; the match to TRBD2 covers 9 bases. CDR3 length: 15 residues. Germline lookup yields CDR1 KGHSH and CDR2 LQKENI. The V and J ends lost 8 bases and 3 bases, in that order; junction bases with no gene match: 11. The CDR3 nucleotides read TGTGCCAGCGCCAACCGAGCGGGAGGCTTCTACGAGCAGTACTTC. This translates into CASANRAGGFYEQYF.